The 14 T cell receptor beta chains reported below all come from one sample, sequenced in a study of technical replicates of blood from several donors. Method: immunoSEQ multiplex PCR; TCRdb's copy keeps in-frame clones and lacks some. The sample lists 65,000 to 80,000 clones, about 96% occurring once. The sequencing sample was made of T cells isolated from PBMCs. The receptors come from a human donor in good health.

The sample holds one count of this clone. The V call is TRBV10-3, the J call TRBJ2-3, with D maybe TRBD2 (5 bases). This CDR3 comprises 14 residues. CDR1 and CDR2 (germline): ENHRY, SYGVKD. Deletions cut 4 bases from V and 6 bases from J, with 14 bases between. The chain's CDR3 is CAISVLATSDTQYF. DNA of the CDR3: TGTGCCATCAGTGTTCTAGCAACGTCCGATACGCAGTATTTT.

The chain links TRBV2 to TRBJ2-5; 7 bases align to TRBD2. In germline, CDR1 is SNHLY, CDR2 FYNNEI. The CDR3 covers 12 residues. Trimming took 8 bases from V and 0 from J; bases not matched to a gene: 0. The CDR3 DNA reads as TGTGCCAGCCGGGGGGACCAAGAGACCCAGTACTTC. It yields the protein CASRGDQETQYF.

The table lists this clone with a count of one. V and J are TRBV7-9 and TRBJ1-1; unclear D gene. V dropped 4 bases and J dropped 8 bases, with 8 bases sitting between them. Germline V gene lookup returns CDR1 SEHNR and CDR2 FQNEAQ (reference sequence). The CDR3 is made up of 11 amino acids. CDR3 sequence (DNA): TGTGCCAGCAGCTCTTCGCAGGAAGCTTTCTTT. This codes for CASSSSQEAFF.

The J gene is TRBJ2-3, the V gene TRBV4-1, with 9 bases lining up with TRBD2. J was trimmed by 3 bases and V by 1 base; bases with no gene match: 8. CDR1 is MGHRA and CDR2 is YSYEKL in the germline V gene. The CDR3 length is 17 residues. Written as DNA, the CDR3 is TGCGCCAGCAGCCAAGCAGGCGGGAGGGCCATAACAGATACGCAGTATTTT. Translating it yields CASSQAGGRAITDTQYF.

The chain has TRBV28 and TRBJ1-1; possibly TRBD1 for D (5 bases). V was pared by 9 bases and J by 6 bases, with 11 bases between. The germline CDR1 and CDR2 sequences are MDHEN and SYDVKM. The CDR3 is 11 amino acids. CDR3 nucleotide sequence: TGTGCCAGTACAGGCCCCTCTGAAGCTTTCTTT. This gives the protein CASTGPSEAFF.

The chain combines TRBV7-9 with TRBJ2-5; D gene ambiguous. CDR1 and CDR2 from the germline V gene are SEHNR and FQNEAQ (reference sequence). The CDR3 contains 14 residues. With 4 bases removed from V and 1 base from J, the gap between germline ends came to 10 bases. CDR3 DNA sequence: TGTGCCAGCAGCTCCCGACAAGTCCAAGAGACCCAGTACTTC. This codes for CASSSRQVQETQYF.

The chain recombines TRBV5-1 with TRBJ2-2, with 10 bases lining up with TRBD1. Per the germline V gene, CDR1 is SGHRS and CDR2 is YFSETQ. J lost 7 bases, V lost 0 bases, and 12 bases had no gene match. The CDR3 loop spans 18 amino acids. CDR3 nucleotide sequence: TGCGCCAGCAGCTTGGCCGCGACAGGGGGCAGAGGTTTCGGGGAGCTGTTTTTT. The encoded protein is CASSLAATGGRGFGELFF. Drawing the rest from reference TRBV5-1 and TRBJ2-2, the complete variable domain is KAGVTQTPRYLIKTRGQQVTLSCSPISGHRSVSWYQQTPGQGLQFLFEYFSETQRNKGNFPGRFSGRQFSNSRSEMNVSTLELGDSALYLCASSLAATGGRGFGELFFGEGSRLTVL.

This chain uses TRBV6-5 with TRBJ1-2; TRBD1 matches at 9 bases. V gave up 2 bases and J gave up 6 bases; unmatched junction bases: 7. This CDR3 comprises 15 residues. Germline CDR1 is MNHEY and CDR2 is SVGAGI. CDR3 in amino acids: CASSYQTGGLDGYTF. DNA for the CDR3: TGTGCCAGCAGTTACCAGACAGGGGGGCTCGATGGCTACACCTTC.

The J gene is TRBJ2-3, the V gene TRBV4-3, with TRBD2 identical over 10 bases. The germline CDR1 and CDR2 sequences are LGHNA and YSLEER. This CDR3 region has 16 residues. The trim removed 1 base at V and 2 bases at J, leaving 3 bases unmatched. CDR3 protein: CASSQALAGDTDTQYF. Written as DNA, the CDR3 is TGCGCCAGCAGCCAAGCCCTAGCGGGAGACACAGATACGCAGTATTTT.

The genes are TRBV6-1 and TRBJ2-7, with a possible D match to TRBD1 (6 bases). The V end was cut by 2 bases, the J end by 2 bases, with 10 bases between. Per germline, CDR1 MNHNS and CDR2 SASEGT. The CDR3 length is 14 residues. The CDR3 DNA reads as TGTGCCAGCAGTGAAACAGGGACCCCCTACGAGCAGTACTTC. It encodes CASSETGTPYEQYF.

DNA for the CDR3: TGTGCCTGGAGCCCTGGGGGGAAGGTCTACGAGCAGTACTTC. Protein sequence: CAWSPGGKVYEQYF. This chain uses TRBV30 with TRBJ2-5; a weak D match, TRBD2 (6 bases). The J call may not be correct, given that the DNA end is closer to TRBJ2-7. Germline V gives CDR1 GTSNPN, CDR2 SVGIG (reference sequence). CDR3 length: 14 amino acids.

The sample holds a few counts of this clone. Other DNA variants within this sample encode the same CDR3. The gene calls are TRBV11-2 and TRBJ2-3; 11 nucleotides match TRBD2. The ends lost 4 bases at V and 0 bases at J; junction bases unmatched: 0. The V gene's germline CDR1 is SGHAT and CDR2 FQNNGV. The CDR3 contains 15 residues. Here the CDR3 reads CASSWTSGSTDTQYF. Here the CDR3 DNA reads TGTGCCAGCAGCTGGACTAGCGGGAGCACAGATACGCAGTATTTT.

This chain joins TRBV6-5 and TRBJ2-3; D is unresolved. V gave up 4 bases and J gave up 0 bases, with 11 bases separating them. CDR3 length: 15 amino acids. Germline V lookup: CDR1 MNHEY, CDR2 SVGAGI. In nucleotides, the CDR3 is TGTGCCAGCAGTTTCAGCGACCCGAGCACAGATACGCAGTATTTT. Amino acid sequence: CASSFSDPSTDTQYF.

The chain carries TRBV5-1 and TRBJ2-1; 11 bases align to TRBD2. The CDR3 sequence is 16 residues long. Germline V gene sequence: CDR1 SGHRS, CDR2 YFSETQ. The junction had 6 bases not matched to a gene; V was cut back by 6 bases and J by 1 base. The CDR3 DNA follows: TGCGCCAGCACTCTAGCGGGAGGATTATCCTACAATGAGCAGTTCTTC. Translation: CASTLAGGLSYNEQFF. Using reference TRBV5-1 and TRBJ2-1 for the parts outside the CDR3, the full variable domain is KAGVTQTPRYLIKTRGQQVTLSCSPISGHRSVSWYQQTPGQGLQFLFEYFSETQRNKGNFPGRFSGRQFSNSRSEMNVSTLELGDSALYLCASTLAGGLSYNEQFFGPGTRLTVL.